Below, 4 T cell receptor beta chains from the same sample are listed, as sequenced in a study of blood T cell repertoires in COVID-19 (dated by TCRdb to about 2020). Receptor amplification or capture employed the immunoSEQ multiplex PCR assay. TCRdb carries this immuneACCESS record with in-frame sequences only. Its versions omit some clonotypes, under half of them owing to an unresolved V gene in the studies checked, with the rest unexplained. The sample data list fewer than 300,000 clones, and roughly 84% of these were observed just once. Approximately 14% of the sample is in the top ten clones. The material sequenced was peripheral blood. Receptor source: a person aged 70 to 80 with COVID-19, enrolled during active disease.

V is TRBV4-3 and J is TRBJ2-3; maybe TRBD1 (6 bases). This CDR3 has 15 residues. Trimming pared 0 bases from V and 3 bases from J, leaving 10 bases between. Germline CDR1 LGHNA, CDR2 YSLEER. This CDR3 is CASSQEETGTDTQYF. CDR3 coding DNA: TGCGCCAGCAGCCAAGAGGAAACAGGGACAGATACGCAGTATTTT.

The V and J genes are TRBV30 and TRBJ1-6; 8 bases agree with TRBD1. Germline assignment: CDR1 GTSNPN and CDR2 SVGIG (reference sequence). This CDR3 region has 15 residues. The V segment lost 2 bases and the J segment 6 bases; nucleotides outside the gene matches: 6. The CDR3 nucleotides are TGTGCCTGGAGTTACCAGGGGGCGGGTAATTCACCCCTCCACTTT. Translation: CAWSYQGAGNSPLHF. Full variable domain (rest looked up from reference TRBV30 and TRBJ1-6): SQTIHQWPATLVQPVGSPLSLECTVEGTSNPNLYWYRQAAGRGLQLLFYSVGIGQISSEVPQNLSASRPQDRQFILSSKKLLLSDSGFYLCAWSYQGAGNSPLHFGNGTRLTVT.

There are a few counts of this clone. The CDR3: CASSPTGVNTEAFF. The CDR3 DNA follows: TGTGCCAGCAGTCCAACAGGGGTGAACACTGAAGCTTTCTTT. This chain connects TRBV6-5 to TRBJ1-1; 7 bases align to TRBD1. After removal of 5 bases from V and 0 bases from J, the junction contained 3 bases not matched to a gene. Germline-derived CDR1 and CDR2 are MNHEY and SVGAGI. This CDR3 has 14 residues.

In its sample, this clone was seen once. The V call is TRBV5-1, the J call TRBJ1-1, with 9 positions matching TRBD1. J lost 4 bases, V lost 5 bases, and 6 bases had no gene match. The CDR3 has 14 amino acids. Germline V gene lookup returns CDR1 SGHRS and CDR2 YFSETQ. The CDR3 sequence: CASSWEQGATEAFF. The CDR3 bases are TGCGCCAGCAGTTGGGAACAGGGGGCCACTGAAGCTTTCTTT.